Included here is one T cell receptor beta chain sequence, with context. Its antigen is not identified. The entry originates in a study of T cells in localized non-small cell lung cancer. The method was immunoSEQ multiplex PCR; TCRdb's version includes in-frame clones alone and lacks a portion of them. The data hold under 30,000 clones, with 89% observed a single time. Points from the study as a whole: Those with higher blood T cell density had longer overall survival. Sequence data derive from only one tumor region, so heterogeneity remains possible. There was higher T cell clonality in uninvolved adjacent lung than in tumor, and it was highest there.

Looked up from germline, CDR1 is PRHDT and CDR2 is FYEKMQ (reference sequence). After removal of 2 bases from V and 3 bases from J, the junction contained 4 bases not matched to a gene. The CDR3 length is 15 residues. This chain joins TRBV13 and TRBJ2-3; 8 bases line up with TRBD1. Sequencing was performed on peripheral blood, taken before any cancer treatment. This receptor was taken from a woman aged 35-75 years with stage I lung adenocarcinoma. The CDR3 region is CASSLNRGATDTQYF. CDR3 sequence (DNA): TGTGCCAGCAGCTTAAACAGGGGGGCGACAGATACGCAGTATTTT.